This T cell receptor (beta chain) was recovered during a study of blood T cell repertoires in COVID-19. Whole-study context: PBMCs, B-cell-depleted T cells, or T cells provided the cDNA or gDNA that made up the material.

Trimming removed 4 bases from V and 1 base from J, with 18 bases in between. Germline V gene lookup returns CDR1 SGHNT and CDR2 YYREEE (reference sequence). This CDR3 has 17 residues. Original handling: Cell counts per sample came from amplifying reference gene primers. TCRdb keeps only in-frame clones here, not all; method: immunoSEQ multiplex PCR. That table gives V, J and clone size, and the DNA gave D and trimming. The table includes 150,000 to 200,000 clones, about 85% detected once. The chain recombines TRBV5-4 with TRBJ2-1; a weak D match, TRBD2 (5 bases). Sequencing input: peripheral blood. This TCR came from a man aged 18 to 29 with acute or convalescent COVID-19. DNA for the CDR3: TGTGCCAGCAGCCTTATGGACTCATCGAGGTCCTACAATGAGCAGTTCTTC. As protein: CASSLMDSSRSYNEQFF.